This TCR beta chain appears in the sequencing data of a study of Ad26.COV2.S vaccination and SARS-CoV-2 variants (dated by TCRdb to the early 2020s). Study-level background: Donors in the vaccine arm were drawn from COV1001, a multicentre, randomized, double-blind, placebo-controlled phase I-IIa trial testing Ad26.COV2.S in healthy adults. Ad26.COV2.S was given intramuscularly at 5x10^10 or 1x10^11 viral particles, as a single shot or as two shots 56 days apart. TCRbeta repertoire sequencing served as the tool for gauging how specific and how broad the SARS-CoV-2-reactive T cell receptors were following Ad26.COV2.S vaccination. A total of roughly 30 samples were included in the TCR-sequenced set, comprising 19 Ad26.COV2.S vaccine recipients, 5 placebo recipients and 8 SARS-CoV-2 convalescent individuals. Trial participants were randomized into five groups of five, in which low-dose or high-dose Ad26.COV2.S was given once or twice, or placebo was given on both occasions. Investigators did not know the trial group allocation while performing experiments and assessing outcomes.

Study-wide conclusions, independent of this receptor: Spike-specific TCR breadth was higher in Ad26.COV2.S recipients than in placebo recipients (P = 0.0014). The authors noted that total T cell responses may have been underestimated by the TCR breadth and depth analyses. Comparable non-spike TCR breadth was observed between vaccine and placebo recipients, consistent with only spike being contained in the vaccine. The study was not powered to compare responses between vaccine doses or regimens. Substantial breadth of spike-specific CD8+ and CD4+ T cell responses was reported after vaccination.

The immunoSEQ Assay was the method used to sequence TCRbeta CDR3 regions. After extraction, genomic DNA underwent amplification by bias-controlled multiplex PCR, followed by high-throughput sequencing. Per the source publication's procedure: Collapsing and filtering of sequences were performed to quantify the absolute abundance of each unique TCRbeta CDR3 region. T cell fraction was estimated by normalizing TCRbeta template counts to usable DNA, with usable DNA measured through amplification of reference genes found in all nucleated cells. Repertoire TCRs were annotated as SARS-CoV-2-specific when V gene, CDR3 amino acid sequence and J gene were exactly matched to a known reactive TCR set. MIRA supplied the reference SARS-CoV-2 TCR set, which was filtered for enrichment in COVID-19-positive ImmuneCODE repertoires so that public or cross-reactive TCRs were removed. Using the MIRA antigens, annotated TCRs were further analysed by specific ORF or by position within an ORF. Breadth was defined as annotated unique rearrangements over total unique productive rearrangements; depth was the summed frequency of those rearrangements. Group comparisons of TCR breadth used two-sided Wilcoxon rank-sum tests. Not all clones reach the TCRdb copy of this immuneACCESS table, which keeps in-frame sequences only. Checked studies attribute under half of the gap to unresolved V genes and leave the rest unexplained. V and J calls and clone size are as listed in that table; D and trimming were resolved from the DNA. The sample records a few hundred thousand clones, approximately 90% of which are singletons. Approximately 3% of the sample goes to the ten largest clones.

Interpreted using the paper, the treatment or condition label stands for: 15 to 20 received Ad26.COV2.S at low or high dose, single or two shots; roughly five received placebo; per-sample allocation not given. Repertoires of vaccine and placebo recipients were sequenced from samples collected on day 63 after the first injection. Between 29 July and 7 August 2020, Cohort 1b enrolled about two dozen adults aged 18-55 years at one site in Boston, USA. As a vaccine, Ad26.COV2.S was a replication-incompetent adenovirus type 26 vector that expressed a prefusion-stabilized SARS-CoV-2 spike protein derived from the original Wuhan strain. On this clone itself: It has no known antigen specificity. No clone much larger than this one lies a single base away; base qualities are absent.

V sheds 5 bases and J sheds 7 bases, leaving 18 bases between their ends. CDR1 and CDR2 are drawn from the germline V gene (reference sequence): SEHNR, FQNEAQ. From cysteine to phenylalanine, the CDR3 is 15 amino acids long. Only CDR3 DNA is held: 45 bases, read in frame from base 1. The sequence was collected from a person aged 18-65 years who received the Ad26.COV2.S COVID-19 vaccine or a placebo. The sequenced sample was peripheral blood, obtained in a trial of Ad26.COV2.S vaccine versus placebo. The rearranged chain carries TRBV7-9 and TRBJ2-1; confidence is insufficient to name the D gene. Here is the DNA: TGTGCCAGCAGCCTAACGTACTCTAGGGCTAATGAGCAGTTCTTC. This codes for CASSLTYSRANEQFF.